The count of the clone carrying this TCR beta chain is one. These data are taken from a study of blood T cell repertoires in COVID-19. In germline, CDR1 is MNHEY, CDR2 SVGEGT. This CDR3 has 14 amino acids. V was cut by 5 bases and J by 7 bases, with 18 bases left in between. This table comes from immunoSEQ multiplex PCR, and its TCRdb copy is limited to in-frame clones, with some not included. The data show about 130,000 clones, 88% seen once. This chain links TRBV6-2 or TRBV6-3 with TRBJ2-7; D is perhaps TRBD2 (6 bases). This clonotype originated in a man between 45 and 60 years old with acute or convalescent COVID-19. Sequences were obtained from peripheral blood. The CDR3 region is CASSRGSGRKEQYF. For the CDR3, the DNA is TGTGCCAGCAGTCGGGGGAGCGGGCGGAAGGAGCAGTACTTC.